Presented here are 14 T cell receptor beta chains from one specimen sequenced in a study of beta chain features in type 1 diabetes. Investigators reverse transcribed all isolated RNA, so they sequenced expressed TCRB transcripts. Sequenced by immunoSEQ multiplex PCR; TCRdb stores in-frame clones only, minus some. The sample has about 360,000 clones; around 13% are singletons. Material for sequencing was naive CD4+ T cells from blood. Source of these receptors: a man aged 18 to 29 in good health.

This clone was detected only a few times. This chain joins TRBV15 and TRBJ2-2, with D possibly TRBD1 on 5 matching bases. The CDR3 is 14 amino acids. V was shortened by 11 bases and J by 1 base, with 14 bases between the two germline ends. CDR1 and CDR2 (germline): LNHNV, YYDKDF (reference sequence). This chain's CDR3 is CASCRGRNTGELFF. The CDR3 region has the DNA TGTGCCTCATGTAGGGGAAGGAACACCGGGGAGCTGTTTTTT. The whole variable domain, remainder taken from reference TRBV15 and TRBJ2-2, is DAMVIQNPRYQVTQFGKPVTLSCSQTLNHNVMYWYQQKSSQAPKLLFHYYDKDFNNEADTPDNFQSRRPNTSFCFLDIRSPGLGDTAMYLCASCRGRNTGELFFGEGSRLTVL.

This clone has a handful of counts. V is TRBV11-3 and J is TRBJ2-5, with D possibly being TRBD2 (6 bases). The CDR3 is made up of 16 amino acids. Germline lookup yields CDR1 SGHNT and CDR2 YENEEA. V was trimmed by 4 bases and J by 1 base, leaving 16 bases between them. CDR3: CASSSGRGPSQETQYF. CDR3 nucleotide sequence: TGTGCCAGCAGCTCGGGGCGGGGTCCCTCCCAAGAGACCCAGTACTTC.

The rearrangement joins TRBV28 to TRBJ2-2, with TRBD1 identical over 7 bases. V lost 7 bases to trimming and J lost 7 bases; unmatched junction nucleotides: 6. The length of the CDR3 is 13 residues. CDR1 and CDR2 (germline): MDHEN, SYDVKM. The DNA for the CDR3 is TGTGCCAGCACCGCTCAGGGGGTCGGGGAGCTGTTTTTT. Translating it yields CASTAQGVGELFF.

V usage is TRBV6-1 and J usage is TRBJ2-1; TRBD2 agrees at 12 bases. Germline CDR1 reads MNHNS; CDR2 reads SASEGT. This CDR3 spans 14 amino acids. J was trimmed by 9 bases and V by 3 bases; bases with no gene match: 3. Written as DNA, the CDR3 is TGTGCCAGCAGTGACCAGGGACTAGCGGGTGAGCAGTTCTTC. Residues: CASSDQGLAGEQFF.

This clone was observed a few times. This CDR3 is CAHGGLRGEETQYF. The DNA of the CDR3 is TGTGCCCACGGGGGGCTGAGGGGAGAAGAGACCCAGTACTTC. V gene TRBV28 combines with J gene TRBJ2-5, with D tentatively TRBD2 (7 bases). Per the germline V gene, CDR1 is MDHEN and CDR2 is SYDVKM. Trimming shortened V by 11 bases and J by 3 bases, and 19 bases separated the two germline ends. CDR3 size: 14 residues.

The V gene is TRBV18, the J gene TRBJ1-1; D gene ambiguous. The CDR3 consists of 12 residues. The V gene's germline CDR1 is KGHSH and CDR2 LQKENI. V was shortened by 5 bases and J by 2 bases, with 6 bases between the two germline ends. CDR3 nucleotides: TGTGCCAGCTCATACAGCAACACTGAAGCTTTCTTT. Translating gives CASSYSNTEAFF.

The chain employs TRBV29-1 and TRBJ2-7; the match to TRBD1 covers 7 bases. The CDR3 is 14 residues long. CDR1 is SQVTM, CDR2 ANQGSEA, per germline. The V segment lost 7 bases and the J segment 3 bases; nucleotides outside the gene matches: 12. CDR3 nucleotides: TGCAGCGGCTCGACAGGGAAAGGGGTCTACGAGCAGTACTTC. Its translation: CSGSTGKGVYEQYF.

In its sample, this clone was seen once. The rearrangement links TRBV6-5 to TRBJ2-7, with D maybe TRBD2 (5 bases). Germline V gene data show CDR1 as MNHEY and CDR2 as SVGAGI. Trimming cost V 11 bases and J 0 bases, with 11 bases left between them. This CDR3 has 12 amino acids. This CDR3 is CASRASSYEQYF. CDR3 DNA sequence: TGTGCCTCGCGGGCGAGCTCCTACGAGCAGTACTTC.

This sequence joins TRBV2 and TRBJ2-7; 10 nucleotides line up with TRBD2. J lost 4 bases, V lost 3 bases, and 9 bases had no gene match. Germline V gene sequence: CDR1 SNHLY, CDR2 FYNNEI. The CDR3 is 16 residues long. The CDR3 sequence is CASSEVVAGGLYEQYF. As DNA, the CDR3 is TGTGCCAGCAGTGAGGTGGTAGCGGGAGGTCTTTACGAGCAGTACTTC.

This clone occurred a few times. J is TRBJ1-5 and V is TRBV30; weak D call: TRBD1 (6 bases). V dropped 2 bases and J dropped 6 bases, with 17 bases sitting between them. This CDR3 has 15 residues. The germline V gene encodes CDR1 GTSNPN and CDR2 SVGIG (reference sequence). The CDR3, as DNA: TGTGCCTGGAGTTTAAGGACAGCCGCAGGTCAGCCCCAGCATTTT. It codes for CAWSLRTAAGQPQHF.

The gene calls are TRBV21-1 and TRBJ1-6; the D call TRBD1 from the table was never checked on the DNA. TRBV21-1 is described as a pseudogene. The CDR3 runs to 17 residues. This CDR3 is CASSTHCRGLYNSPLHF. CDR3 sequence (DNA): TGTGCCAGCAGCACCCACTGTAGGGGATTATATAATTCACCCCTCCACTTT.

This clone was detected only a few times. The chain employs TRBV5-1 and TRBJ2-1, with a possible D match to TRBD1 (6 bases). V lost 4 bases, J lost 5 bases, and 16 bases lay in between. The germline CDR1 and CDR2 sequences are SGHRS and YFSETQ. The CDR3 covers 15 residues. DNA for the CDR3: TGCGCCAGCAGCCCTGACGTAGGGGGAGACAATGAGCAGTTCTTC. It is translated as CASSPDVGGDNEQFF.

The genes are TRBV7-2 and TRBJ2-1; 8 positions match TRBD1. The CDR3 has 17 residues. The V gene's germline CDR1 is SGHTA and CDR2 FQGNSA. The V gene end was trimmed by 4 bases and the J gene end by 7 bases; junction bases not matched to a gene: 15. CDR3 sequence reads: CASSSLKGRGHRNEQFF. The CDR3 nucleotides are TGTGCCAGCAGCTCCTTAAAGGGCAGGGGGCATAGGAATGAGCAGTTCTTC.

The CDR3 here is CASNLDRAYGQYF. The DNA of the CDR3 is TGTGCCAGCAACCTGGACAGGGCCTATGGGCAGTACTTC. This chain links TRBV28 with TRBJ2-7; TRBD1 aligns across 8 bases. The CDR3 is 13 residues long. The V gene's germline CDR1 is MDHEN and CDR2 SYDVKM. V was clipped by 7 bases and J by 9 bases; unmatched bases: 11.